The 16 T cell receptor beta chains given below trace back to one sample, sequenced in a study of T cell responses to AZD1222 COVID-19 vaccine. Libraries were prepared by immunoSEQ multiplex PCR; TCRdb keeps only in-frame clonotypes and omits some of them. Among approximately 180,000 clones, 85% to 90% were seen once, and the ten largest hold 3.5% to 5.5%. The sequenced sample was peripheral blood, obtained 28 days after the second dose of the MenACWY control vaccine. Source of these receptors: an adult who received the MenACWY meningococcal vaccine as a control.

V is TRBV7-3 and J is TRBJ1-1; perhaps TRBD1 as D (6 bases). V lost 5 bases and J lost 5, with 12 bases in between. Germline-derived CDR1 and CDR2 are SGHTA and FQGTGA. This CDR3 has 13 residues. This CDR3 reads CASSPNRETEAFF. CDR3 in DNA: TGTGCCAGCAGCCCGAACAGGGAAACTGAAGCTTTCTTT.

This chain connects TRBV4-3 to TRBJ2-5; D possibly uses TRBD1 or TRBD2 (6 bases each). Germline CDR1 LGHNA, CDR2 YSLEER. V lost 4 bases, J lost 5 bases, and 17 bases lay in between. The CDR3 length is 15 residues. CDR3 loop: CASSRGTLERETQYF. The CDR3 DNA is TGCGCCAGCAGCCGCGGGACACTCGAACGGGAGACCCAGTACTTC.

The chain couples TRBV13 to TRBJ1-1; D is possibly TRBD1 (5 bases). The V end was cut by 3 bases, the J end by 4 bases, with 12 bases between. This CDR3 has 14 amino acids. Germline loops: CDR1 PRHDT, CDR2 FYEKMQ (reference sequence). The CDR3 DNA reads TGTGCCAGCAGCTTTACCGGGACCCGCACTGAAGCTTTCTTT. Protein product: CASSFTGTRTEAFF.

This rearrangement joins TRBV9 to TRBJ2-1; D remains ambiguous. This CDR3 spans 15 amino acids. Germline V lookup: CDR1 SGDLS, CDR2 YYNGEE. Trimming left V 3 bases short and J 2 bases short, with 12 bases between. In nucleotides, the CDR3 is TGTGCCAGCAGCGCCTCGTTTGTCCCCTACAATGAGCAGTTCTTC. Translating gives CASSASFVPYNEQFF.

V is TRBV4-2 and J is TRBJ1-1; D unclear. Trimming took 4 bases from V and 7 from J, leaving 13 bases between them. Looked up from germline, CDR1 is LGHNA and CDR2 is YNFKEQ. This CDR3 spans 13 amino acids. CDR3 sequence (DNA): TGTGCCAGCAGCCCTTCAGCTGTTATTGAAGCTTTCTTT. This encodes CASSPSAVIEAFF.

This sequence joins TRBV18 and TRBJ2-5; D remains ambiguous. CDR3 length: 13 residues. Between the trimmed V and J ends, which lost 5 bases and 1 base, there was a span of 8 bases. CDR1 and CDR2 (germline): KGHSH, LQKENI. The CDR3 reads CASSSPTQETQYF. CDR3 DNA: TGTGCCAGCTCATCCCCTACCCAAGAGACCCAGTACTTC.

The table lists this clone with a few counts. The chain is built from TRBV6-2 or TRBV6-3 and TRBJ1-1; D call uncertain. Deletions cut 5 bases from V and 3 bases from J, with 10 bases between. This CDR3 has 13 residues. Per the germline V gene, CDR1 is MNHEY and CDR2 is SVGEGT. The chain's CDR3 is CASSLDSYTEAFF. The CDR3 bases are TGTGCCAGCAGTCTAGACTCATACACTGAAGCTTTCTTT.

The V gene is TRBV2, the J gene TRBJ1-2; D not resolved. CDR1 and CDR2 from the germline V gene are SNHLY and FYNNEI. Trimming pared 6 bases from V and 4 bases from J, leaving 15 bases between. The CDR3 spans 14 residues. This chain's CDR3 is CASSDNDGIYGYTF. The CDR3 DNA reads as TGTGCCAGCAGCGATAATGACGGTATCTATGGCTACACCTTC.

This clone was detected only once. DNA of the CDR3: TGTGCCAGCAGTGAGGACAGGGTGGGGGCAGATACGCAGTATTTT. It translates to CASSEDRVGADTQYF. The chain employs TRBV6-2 or TRBV6-3 and TRBJ2-3; 8 positions agree with TRBD1. The ends lost 5 bases at V and 4 bases at J; junction bases unmatched: 8. Germline V gives CDR1 MNHEY, CDR2 SVGEGT. The CDR3 has 15 residues.

V gene TRBV19 combines with J gene TRBJ1-3; D is possibly TRBD1 (6 bases). This CDR3 has 16 amino acids. Trimming cost V 7 bases and J 4 bases, with 20 bases left between them. The germline CDR1 and CDR2 sequences are LNHDA and SQIVND (reference sequence). The CDR3 coding sequence is TGTGCCAGTACCAAAAGGCCGGGGGACATAGGAAACACCATATATTTT. Translation: CASTKRPGDIGNTIYF.

V usage is TRBV5-6 and J usage is TRBJ2-6, with D unresolved. CDR1 SGHDT and CDR2 YYEEEE come from the germline V gene. The CDR3 loop spans 17 amino acids. Trimming took 4 bases from V and 0 from J, leaving 14 bases between them. Written as DNA, the CDR3 is TGTGCCAGCAGCCGGACGTGGTCCGCCTCTGGGGCCAACGTCCTGACTTTC. Protein: CASSRTWSASGANVLTF.

The chain carries TRBV10-3 and TRBJ2-7; TRBD2 matches at 13 bases. J gave up 2 bases and V 5 bases, and 9 bases lay outside the gene matches. Looked up from germline, CDR1 is ENHRY and CDR2 is SYGVKD. CDR3 length: 17 amino acids. The CDR3 DNA is TGTGCCATCAGTCAACCCGGGACTAGCGGGAATCCCTACGAGCAGTACTTC. Its translation is CAISQPGTSGNPYEQYF.

This clone was observed a single time. V gene TRBV19 combines with J gene TRBJ2-2; TRBD2 matches at 10 bases. The CDR3 spans 15 residues. Unmatched junction bases numbered 3, after V lost 7 bases and J lost 1 base. In germline, CDR1 is LNHDA, CDR2 SQIVND (reference sequence). In DNA form, the CDR3 reads TGTGCCAGTATGAGACTAGCGGGGAACACCGGGGAGCTGTTTTTT. Encoded protein: CASMRLAGNTGELFF.

The genes are TRBV6-6 and TRBJ2-7; TRBD2 agrees at 9 bases. J lost 0 bases, V lost 5 bases, and 5 bases had no gene match. The CDR3 has 15 residues. Germline V gene sequence: CDR1 MNHNY, CDR2 SVGAGI (reference sequence). The CDR3 region is CASSKQAGGSYEQYF. The CDR3 DNA is TGTGCCAGCAGTAAGCAAGCGGGAGGCTCCTACGAGCAGTACTTC.

The J gene is TRBJ2-5, the V gene TRBV24-1; the D gene is possibly TRBD2 (6 bases). The ends were cut back, 7 bases at V and 0 bases at J, with 14 bases in the middle. The CDR3 sequence is 15 residues long. Germline CDR1 KGHDR, CDR2 SFDVKD. DNA for the CDR3: TGTGCCACCAGCGCTCGGGACTCAGACCAAGAGACCCAGTACTTC. Amino acid sequence: CATSARDSDQETQYF.

V usage is TRBV19 and J usage is TRBJ1-1, with D uncertain. Germline V gives CDR1 LNHDA, CDR2 SQIVND (reference sequence). This CDR3 is 14 amino acids long. V lost 5 bases and J lost 3, with 13 bases in between. The CDR3, as DNA: TGTGCCAGTAGTCCCCCAGTTCGGGACACTGAAGCTTTCTTT. Protein: CASSPPVRDTEAFF.